This TCR beta chain was recovered during a study of shared clonotypes between healthy human individuals. Points from the study as a whole: Generation probability values for non-shared clonotypes were lower than those for clonotypes shared by all four donors. An anticipated effect of sequencing depth on clonotype sharing among donors was recognized. Memory subsets had estimated richness that was generally smaller than that of naive subsets.

About this clone: Its target is not known.

Assay used: immunoSEQ multiplex PCR; TCRdb lists only in-frame clones, some missing. The sample holds about 2 million clones; roughly 95% are singletons and the top ten take under 1.5%. Unmatched junction bases numbered 7, after V lost 3 bases and J lost 6 bases. In germline, CDR1 is SGHAT, CDR2 FQDESV (reference sequence). CDR3 length equals 14 residues. Naive CD8 cells, CD45RO-negative and positively selected for CCR7, excluded terminally differentiated effector memory CD45RA+ cells. Among the donors, all were Caucasian adults who lived in Nashville, Tennessee. The clonotype was recovered from a man in his late teens or twenties in good health. The chain combines TRBV11-1 with TRBJ2-7; 8 nucleotides match TRBD1. Sequencing used naive CD8+ T cells sorted from blood. CDR3 amino acids: CASSLLPDRGEQYF. The CDR3 DNA reads TGTGCCAGCAGCTTGCTCCCCGACAGGGGCGAGCAGTACTTC.